The 20 T cell receptor beta chains below come from one sample, sequenced in a study of CD8+ T cells in alopecia areata. Treatment given: oral pan-JAK inhibitor, 5-10 mg twice daily. After isolation, RNA underwent reverse transcription to generate cDNA as the sequencing template. The repertoire was sequenced with immunoSEQ multiplex PCR; TCRdb's copy has only in-frame clones and lacks some. The sample holds some 200,000 clones, around 43% seen once. The material was CD4+ T cells sorted from blood, obtained around week 37, from a patient treated with tofacitinib. The receptors derive from a human donor with alopecia areata.

The rearrangement links TRBV18 to TRBJ2-7; 11 positions match TRBD2. Germline CDR1 KGHSH, CDR2 LQKENI. CDR3 length: 15 residues. V lost 3 bases, J lost 1 base, and 2 bases stayed unmatched. DNA for the CDR3: TGTGCCAGCTCACCGGGACTAGCGGATTCCTACGAGCAGTACTTC. It translates to CASSPGLADSYEQYF. The full variable domain, its missing parts supplied by reference TRBV18 and TRBJ2-7, is NAGVMQNPRHLVRRRGQEARLRCSPMKGHSHVYWYRQLPEEGLKFMVYLQKENIIDESGMPKERFSAEFPKEGPSILRIQQVVRGDSAAYFCASSPGLADSYEQYFGPGTRLTVT.

This clone was seen more than once but under ten times. The rearrangement links TRBV29-1 to TRBJ1-2; TRBD1 might be the D (6 bases). The CDR3 is 14 residues long. Germline loops: CDR1 SQVTM, CDR2 ANQGSEA. V shed 7 bases and J shed 4 bases, with 19 bases lying between them. The CDR3 reads CSGRVGAHPYGYTF. The DNA for the CDR3 is TGCAGCGGGAGAGTGGGGGCGCACCCCTATGGCTACACCTTC.

This clone was detected once. The V gene is TRBV6-6, the J gene TRBJ2-7; the match to TRBD1 covers 10 bases. Looked up from germline, CDR1 is MNHNY and CDR2 is SVGAGI (reference sequence). The CDR3 totals 13 residues. The ends lost 10 bases at V and 5 bases at J; junction bases unmatched: 8. The CDR3 DNA follows: TGTGCCACCCGACAGGGGGCGAGAAACGAGCAGTACTTC. Translating gives CATRQGARNEQYF.

This clone was recorded only once. This chain joins TRBV30 and TRBJ2-3, with TRBD2 as a possible D gene (6 bases). V was shortened by 0 bases and J by 2 bases, with 9 bases between the two germline ends. Germline CDR1 is GTSNPN and CDR2 is SVGIG (reference sequence). The CDR3 covers 14 residues. CDR3 region: CAWSVGGPTDTQYF. The CDR3 DNA reads as TGTGCCTGGAGTGTGGGAGGCCCCACAGATACGCAGTATTTT.

This chain connects TRBV7-2 to TRBJ1-1; D gene ambiguous. Germline V lookup: CDR1 SGHTA, CDR2 FQGNSA. The CDR3 runs 15 residues. Trimming removed 0 bases from V and 7 bases from J, with 15 bases in between. CDR3 sequence reads: CASSLAFRELDEAFF. The CDR3 DNA reads as TGTGCCAGCAGCTTAGCCTTCCGGGAACTAGATGAAGCTTTCTTT.

A few counts support this clone. This rearrangement joins TRBV5-1 to TRBJ2-6; no clear D gene. The CDR3 loop spans 16 amino acids. Trimming shortened V by 0 bases and J by 0 bases, and 7 bases separated the two germline ends. CDR1 is SGHRS, CDR2 YFSETQ, per germline. CDR3 nucleotide sequence: TGCGCCAGCAGCTTGGAAGTCAGCTCTGGGGCCAACGTCCTGACTTTC. Amino acid sequence: CASSLEVSSGANVLTF. Together with reference TRBV5-1 and TRBJ2-6, the CDR3 gives the full variable domain: KAGVTQTPRYLIKTRGQQVTLSCSPISGHRSVSWYQQTPGQGLQFLFEYFSETQRNKGNFPGRFSGRQFSNSRSEMNVSTLELGDSALYLCASSLEVSSGANVLTFGAGSRLTVL.

This clone was observed a few times. This chain links TRBV7-2 with TRBJ2-5, with a possible D match to TRBD2 (6 bases). The CDR3 sequence is 13 residues long. Germline V lookup: CDR1 SGHTA, CDR2 FQGNSA. V was shortened by 6 bases and J by 2 bases, with 10 bases between the two germline ends. In nucleotides, the CDR3 is TGTGCCAGCAGGTTTAGCGGTCAAGAGACCCAGTACTTC. It is translated as CASRFSGQETQYF.

This clone has more than one count but fewer than ten. V is TRBV30 and J is TRBJ2-1; TRBD1 is a possible D gene (7 bases). The germline gives CDR1 GTSNPN, CDR2 SVGIG (reference sequence). V lost 5 bases to trimming and J lost 8 bases, with 22 bases between them. The CDR3 is 15 residues long. CDR3 sequence: CAWAKGQTTGDEQFF. The CDR3 nucleotides read TGTGCCTGGGCCAAGGGACAGACGACGGGGGATGAGCAGTTCTTC.

The chain employs TRBV27 and TRBJ2-5; 13 bases fit TRBD2. Germline lookup yields CDR1 MNHEY and CDR2 SMNVEV (reference sequence). V shed 2 bases and J 8 bases; nucleotides not matched to a gene: 11. The CDR3 has 17 residues. CDR3 bases: TGTGCCAGCAGTTTACGTCCCGGACTAGCGGGAGTCACTACCCAGTACTTC. It encodes CASSLRPGLAGVTTQYF.

This clone turned up a few times. This rearrangement joins TRBV28 to TRBJ2-3, with 7 positions matching TRBD1. J lost 0 bases, V lost 6 bases, and 9 bases had no gene match. Germline assignment: CDR1 MDHEN and CDR2 SYDVKM. The CDR3 totals 16 residues. The chain's CDR3 is CASRVQGKTSTDTQYF. The CDR3 nucleotides read TGTGCCAGCAGGGTACAGGGGAAAACTAGCACAGATACGCAGTATTTT.

This clone appeared many times. The chain couples TRBV7-9 to TRBJ2-3; 11 positions match TRBD2. CDR1 is SEHNR and CDR2 is FQNEAQ in the germline V gene (reference sequence). The CDR3 contains 18 residues. V dropped 6 bases and J dropped 4; count of bases not matched to a gene: 15. The CDR3 DNA sequence: TGTGCCAGCAGGCGAGGGTTATCACTAGCGGGAGAGGCAGATACGCAGTATTTT. This encodes CASRRGLSLAGEADTQYF. The full variable domain, in which reference TRBV7-9 and TRBJ2-3 provide the parts outside the CDR3, is DTGVSQNPRHKITKRGQNVTFRCDPISEHNRLYWYRQTLGQGPEFLTYFQNEAQLEKSRLLSDRFSAERPKGSFSTLEIQRTEQGDSAMYLCASRRGLSLAGEADTQYFGPGTRLTVL.

Concerning this clone itself: The CDR3 does not end in the conserved phenylalanine or tryptophan, so this is likely a read error. The DNA is left out, because the CDR3 cannot be placed on it with certainty; the CDR3 is given as TCRdb lists it. The genes are TRBV30 and TRBJ2-3; TRBD1, the table's D call, was not compared with the DNA. The CDR3 numbers 12 amino acids, ends counted. Germline CDR1 GTSNPN, CDR2 SVGIG (reference sequence). This chain's CDR3 is CAWTLTQGPGYL.

This clone was counted once. The chain uses TRBV4-3 and TRBJ2-7; D ambiguous. CDR3 size: 15 residues. The V gene's germline CDR1 is LGHNA and CDR2 YSLEER. Trimming took off 3 bases at V and 2 bases at J, with 14 bases between the two ends. The CDR3 region is CASSHKIDPAYEQYF. Here the CDR3 DNA reads TGCGCCAGCAGCCACAAGATCGATCCGGCCTACGAGCAGTACTTC.

This sequence joins TRBV21-1 and TRBJ2-3. TRBV21-1 is a documented pseudogene. CDR3 length equals 18 residues. CDR3 sequence reads: CASHRVDGPAISTDTQYF. CDR3 nucleotides: TGTGCCAGCCACCGTGTAGATGGACCAGCCATCTCCACAGATACGCAGTATTTT.

This clone was counted only a few times. V and J are TRBV29-1 and TRBJ2-2, with 12 bases matching TRBD2. The CDR3 is made up of 17 amino acids. The V and J ends lost 4 bases and 1 base, in that order; junction bases with no gene match: 7. Germline loops: CDR1 SQVTM, CDR2 ANQGSEA. The CDR3 loop reads CSVGVLAGGKNTGELFF. The CDR3 nucleotides read TGCAGCGTTGGGGTACTAGCGGGAGGAAAGAACACCGGGGAGCTGTTTTTT.

This clone was seen a few times. The chain's CDR3 is CASSVVVSGPRGEQFF. CDR3 in DNA: TGTGCCAGCAGCGTAGTGGTCAGCGGTCCTAGGGGTGAGCAGTTCTTC. The chain combines TRBV9 with TRBJ2-1; D possibly uses TRBD1 or TRBD2 (5 bases each). CDR1 is SGDLS, CDR2 YYNGEE, per germline. V was trimmed by 0 bases and J by 9 bases, leaving 19 bases between them. The CDR3 contains 16 residues.

This clone showed up just a few times. This chain joins TRBV7-2 and TRBJ2-1; 15 bases match TRBD2. V lost 3 bases, J lost 4 bases, and 1 base stayed unmatched. CDR1 and CDR2 (germline): SGHTA, FQGNSA. The CDR3 consists of 16 residues. The CDR3 protein is CASSFGLAGGYNEQFF. CDR3 coding DNA: TGTGCCAGCAGCTTCGGACTAGCGGGAGGGTACAATGAGCAGTTCTTC.

This clone was detected only a few times. This chain uses TRBV23-1 with TRBJ2-7, with D unclear. TRBV23-1 is identified as an open reading frame with a role that is uncertain. Trimming removed 4 bases from V and 3 bases from J, with 7 bases in between. This CDR3 comprises 12 residues. CDR3 sequence (DNA): TGCGCCAGCAGTCGGGCCCTCTACGAGCAGTACTTC. This codes for CASSRALYEQYF.

The V gene is TRBV30, the J gene TRBJ2-7; D gene ambiguous. V was trimmed by 5 bases and J by 0 bases, leaving 11 bases between them. The CDR3 is made up of 13 amino acids. The germline V gene encodes CDR1 GTSNPN and CDR2 SVGIG (reference sequence). The CDR3 sequence: CAWGRRPSYEQYF. The CDR3, as DNA: TGTGCCTGGGGTAGGAGACCCTCCTACGAGCAGTACTTC.

The rearrangement uses TRBV5-1 and TRBJ2-7, with TRBD1 identical over 8 bases. The V segment lost 0 bases and the J segment 6 bases; nucleotides outside the gene matches: 8. This CDR3 is 15 amino acids long. Germline CDR1 SGHRS, CDR2 YFSETQ. The CDR3 region has the DNA TGCGCCAGCAGCTTGGGGGACAGGACCCACGGCGAGCAGTACTTC. It translates to CASSLGDRTHGEQYF.